This is a list of T cell receptor beta chains from one sample in a study of blood T cell repertoires in COVID-19. Profiling relied on immunoSEQ multiplex PCR, and the TCRdb table lists in-frame clones only, not all of them. Here the sample spans about 430,000 clones, 70% to 90% being singletons. Sequenced material: PBMCs or T cells enriched from blood (not recorded which). The receptors come from a woman younger than 35 who had been exposed to COVID-19. The CDR3 runs from the conserved cysteine through the conserved F or W. The D gene is left open where the match is weak. Where a row states a size, it is once, few, many or the class of an expanded clone; other rows omit it.

j_call d_call clone_size cdr3_length v_call cdr3_aa cdr3_nt
TRBJ2-1 TRBD2 NA 15 TRBV24-1 CATSVGLAGENEQFF TGTGCCACCAGTGTTGGACTAGCGGGGGAGAATGAGCAGTTCTTC
TRBJ1-6 NA NA 15 TRBV27 CASRPGNSYNSPLHF TGTGCCAGCAGGCCAGGGAACTCCTATAATTCACCCCTCCACTTT
TRBJ2-3 TRBD2 NA 16 TRBV7-3 CASSEGSGGRVHTQYF TGTGCCAGCAGCGAAGGGAGCGGGGGGCGTGTCCATACGCAGTATTTT
TRBJ2-1 NA once 13 TRBV13 CASSSTGYNEQFF TGTGCCAGCAGCTCGACGGGCTACAATGAGCAGTTCTTC
TRBJ1-2 TRBD1 NA 15 TRBV4-2 CASSQPQGEEYGYTF TGTGCCAGCAGCCAACCACAGGGGGAGGAGTATGGCTACACCTTC
TRBJ2-7 NA NA 13 TRBV3-1/TRBV3-2 CASSGGGQYEQYF TGTGCCAGCAGCGGAGGGGGCCAGTACGAGCAGTACTTC
TRBJ2-7 TRBD1 NA 16 TRBV7-2 CASSWTGGLSSYEQYF TGTGCCAGCAGCTGGACAGGGGGCTTGAGCTCCTACGAGCAGTACTTC
TRBJ2-2 NA NA 17 TRBV28 CASSSTVGAGVAGELFF TGTGCCAGCAGTTCCACCGTTGGGGCTGGTGTGGCCGGGGAGCTGTTTTTT
TRBJ2-3 NA NA 13 TRBV3-1/TRBV3-2 CASSQGRTISEHF TGTGCCAGCAGCCAAGGCCGGACTATAAGCGAACATTTT
TRBJ2-1 NA NA 16 TRBV11-2 CASSLDSQRGNNEQFF TGTGCCAGCAGCTTAGATTCGCAGAGGGGGAACAATGAGCAGTTCTTC
TRBJ2-3 NA NA 17 TRBV9 CASSVGGRGHGMDTQYF TGTGCCAGCAGCGTAGGGGGACGGGGACATGGTATGGATACGCAGTATTTT
TRBJ2-1 TRBD1 NA 13 TRBV10-2 CASRGTGYNEQFF TGCGCCAGCAGGGGGACAGGGTACAATGAGCAGTTCTTC
TRBJ2-7 TRBD2 many 12 TRBV6-5 CASSGLGYEQYF TGTGCCAGCAGCGGACTAGGCTACGAGCAGTACTTC
TRBJ2-7 TRBD2 NA 14 TRBV7-2 CASSFSGAPYEQYF TGTGCCAGCAGCTTCAGCGGGGCCCCATACGAGCAGTACTTC
TRBJ2-5 TRBD1 NA 17 TRBV3-1/TRBV3-2 CASSQYTGTGLQETQYF TGTGCCAGCAGCCAATATACCGGGACAGGACTCCAAGAGACCCAGTACTTC
TRBJ2-7 TRBD2 NA 14 TRBV7-2 CASSFGGRGYEQYF TGTGCCAGCAGCTTCGGCGGGAGAGGGTACGAGCAGTACTTC
TRBJ1-4 TRBD1 once 15 TRBV27 CASSLRTGINEKLFF TGTGCCAGCAGTTTAAGGACAGGGATTAATGAAAAACTGTTTTTT
TRBJ2-7 NA NA 12 TRBV11-2 CASSLGIYEQYF TGTGCCAGCAGCTTAGGTATCTACGAGCAGTACTTC
TRBJ1-6 TRBD1 NA 16 TRBV4-3 CASSQGTGYFSSPLHF TGCGCCAGCAGCCAGGGGACAGGGTATTTCAGTTCACCCCTCCACTTT
TRBJ2-7 TRBD2 NA 17 TRBV18 CASSPRASGGAGYEQYF TGTGCCAGCTCACCACGGGCTAGCGGGGGGGCCGGGTACGAGCAGTACTTC
TRBJ2-3 NA NA 15 TRBV6-5 CASRRDKGLTDTQYF TGTGCCAGCAGGAGGGACAAGGGCCTCACAGATACGCAGTATTTT
TRBJ1-4 NA NA 16 TRBV5-5 CASSLVLAATNEKLFF TGTGCCAGCAGCTTGGTGTTGGCCGCAACTAATGAAAAACTGTTTTTT
TRBJ2-3 TRBD2 NA 16 TRBV7-6 CASSLAGTSSTDTQYF TGTGCCAGCAGCTTAGCCGGGACTAGCAGCACAGATACGCAGTATTTT
TRBJ2-2 TRBD1 NA 15 TRBV29-1 CSVKSDRTDTGELFF TGCAGCGTGAAATCGGACAGGACGGACACCGGGGAGCTGTTTTTT
TRBJ2-7 TRBD2 NA 12 TRBV28 CASGGGSYEQYF TGTGCCAGCGGGGGGGGATCCTACGAGCAGTACTTC
TRBJ2-6 TRBD1 NA 15 TRBV6-5 CASSTPDRATNVLTF TGTGCCAGCAGTACCCCCGACAGGGCGACCAACGTCCTGACTTTC
TRBJ1-2 TRBD1 once 15 TRBV7-9 CASSPESDRVYGYTF TGTGCCAGCAGCCCCGAGTCGGACAGGGTCTATGGCTACACCTTC
TRBJ1-1 TRBD1 NA 13 TRBV27 CASRGQGRTEAFF TGTGCCAGCAGGGGACAGGGGCGCACTGAAGCTTTCTTT
TRBJ1-2 NA NA 16 TRBV4-3 CASSQDLSRVNYGYTF TGCGCCAGCAGCCAAGATCTTTCCAGGGTTAACTATGGCTACACCTTC
TRBJ1-6 NA NA 17 TRBV18 CASSPFSPGTYNSPLHF TGTGCCAGCTCACCATTCTCTCCGGGGACCTATAATTCACCCCTCCACTTT
TRBJ1-2 NA NA 15 TRBV6-5 CASSYSRTFSYGYTF TGTGCCAGCAGTTACTCCCGGACTTTTTCCTATGGCTACACCTTC
TRBJ1-2 TRBD1 NA 13 TRBV28 CASRPGTVYGYTF TGTGCCAGCAGGCCAGGGACAGTCTATGGCTACACCTTC
TRBJ2-7 NA once 14 TRBV18 CASSPRQSSYEQYF TGTGCCAGCTCACCACGACAGAGCTCCTACGAGCAGTACTTC
TRBJ1-2 NA NA 13 TRBV6-4 CASRGLGSHGYTF TGTGCCAGCCGAGGTCTGGGGAGTCATGGCTACACCTTC
TRBJ1-2 TRBD1 NA 14 TRBV4-3 CASSDGQGNYGYTF TGCGCCAGCAGCGACGGACAGGGAAACTATGGCTACACCTTC
TRBJ1-5 NA NA 15 TRBV7-9 CASSSGQISNQPQHF TGTGCCAGCAGCTCAGGACAGATTAGCAATCAGCCCCAGCATTTT
TRBJ2-3 TRBD2 NA 16 TRBV6-1 CASREISGGYTDTQYF TGTGCCAGCAGAGAAATTAGCGGGGGGTACACAGATACGCAGTATTTT
TRBJ1-2 NA NA 17 TRBV3-1/TRBV3-2 CASSQRLVQATNYGYTF TGTGCCAGCAGCCAGAGGTTAGTACAGGCCACTAACTATGGCTACACCTTC